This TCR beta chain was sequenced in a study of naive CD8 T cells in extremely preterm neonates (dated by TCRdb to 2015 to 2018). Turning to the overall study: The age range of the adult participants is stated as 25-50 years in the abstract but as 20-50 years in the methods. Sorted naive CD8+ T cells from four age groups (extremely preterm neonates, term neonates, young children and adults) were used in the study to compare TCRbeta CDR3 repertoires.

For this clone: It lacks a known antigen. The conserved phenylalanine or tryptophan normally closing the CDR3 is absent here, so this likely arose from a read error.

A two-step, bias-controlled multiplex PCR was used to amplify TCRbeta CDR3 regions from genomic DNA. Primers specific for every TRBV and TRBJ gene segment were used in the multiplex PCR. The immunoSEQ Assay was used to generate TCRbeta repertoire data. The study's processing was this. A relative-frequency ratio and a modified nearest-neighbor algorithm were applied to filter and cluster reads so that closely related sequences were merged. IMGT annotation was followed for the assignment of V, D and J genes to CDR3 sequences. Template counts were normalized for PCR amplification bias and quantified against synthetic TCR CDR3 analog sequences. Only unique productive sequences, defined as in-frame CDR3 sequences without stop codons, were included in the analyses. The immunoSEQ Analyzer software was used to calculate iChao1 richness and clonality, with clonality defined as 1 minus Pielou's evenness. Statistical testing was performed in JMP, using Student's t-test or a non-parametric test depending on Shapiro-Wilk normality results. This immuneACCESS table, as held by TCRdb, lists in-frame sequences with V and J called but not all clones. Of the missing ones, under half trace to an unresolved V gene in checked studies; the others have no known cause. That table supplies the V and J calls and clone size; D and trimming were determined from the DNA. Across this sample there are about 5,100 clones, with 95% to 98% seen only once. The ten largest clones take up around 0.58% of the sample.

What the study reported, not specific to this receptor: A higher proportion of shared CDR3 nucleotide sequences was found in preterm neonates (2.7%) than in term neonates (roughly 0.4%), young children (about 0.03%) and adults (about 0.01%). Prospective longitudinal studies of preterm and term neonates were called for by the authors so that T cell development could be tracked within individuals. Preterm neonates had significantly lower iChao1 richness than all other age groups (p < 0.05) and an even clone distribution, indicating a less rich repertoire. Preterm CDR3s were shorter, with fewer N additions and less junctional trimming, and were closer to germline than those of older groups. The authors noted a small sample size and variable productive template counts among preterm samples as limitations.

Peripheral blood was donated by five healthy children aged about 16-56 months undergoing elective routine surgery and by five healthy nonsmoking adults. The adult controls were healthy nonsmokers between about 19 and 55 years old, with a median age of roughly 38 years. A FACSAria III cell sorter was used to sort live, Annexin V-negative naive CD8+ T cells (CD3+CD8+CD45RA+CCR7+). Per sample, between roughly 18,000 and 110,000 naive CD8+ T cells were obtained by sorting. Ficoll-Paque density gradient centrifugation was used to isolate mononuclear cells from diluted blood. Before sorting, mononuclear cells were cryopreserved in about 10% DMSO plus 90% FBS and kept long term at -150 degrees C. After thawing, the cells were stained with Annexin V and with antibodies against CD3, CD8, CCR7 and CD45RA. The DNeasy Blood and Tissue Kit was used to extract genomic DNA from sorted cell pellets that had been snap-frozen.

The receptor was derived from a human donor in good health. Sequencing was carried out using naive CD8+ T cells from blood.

The CDR3 region reads CAISEGGGYSGITTYEQYL. The DNA sequence is TGTGCCATCAGTGAGGGGGGAGGGTATAGCGGAATCACTACCTACGAGCAGTACCTC. The chain is assembled from TRBV10-3 and TRBJ2-7; the central 7 bases match TRBD2. V lost 2 bases and J lost 2 bases, and the count of bases not matched to a germline gene is 18. The germline V gene provides CDR1 ENHRY and CDR2 SYGVKD. Counting both end residues, the CDR3 totals 19 amino acids. Only the CDR3 region is kept as DNA, spanning 57 bases read in frame from base 1.